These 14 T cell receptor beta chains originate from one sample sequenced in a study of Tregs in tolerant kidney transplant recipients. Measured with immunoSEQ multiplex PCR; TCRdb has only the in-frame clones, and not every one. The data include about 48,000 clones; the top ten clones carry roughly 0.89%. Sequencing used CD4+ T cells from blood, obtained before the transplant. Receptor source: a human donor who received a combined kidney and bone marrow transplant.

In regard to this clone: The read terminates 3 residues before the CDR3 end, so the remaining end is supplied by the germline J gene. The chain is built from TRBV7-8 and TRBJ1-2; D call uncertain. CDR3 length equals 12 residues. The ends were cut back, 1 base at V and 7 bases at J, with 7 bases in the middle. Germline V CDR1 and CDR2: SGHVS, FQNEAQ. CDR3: CASSLGSGGYTF. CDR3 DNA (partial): TGTGCCAGCAGCTTAGGGTCGGGTGGC.

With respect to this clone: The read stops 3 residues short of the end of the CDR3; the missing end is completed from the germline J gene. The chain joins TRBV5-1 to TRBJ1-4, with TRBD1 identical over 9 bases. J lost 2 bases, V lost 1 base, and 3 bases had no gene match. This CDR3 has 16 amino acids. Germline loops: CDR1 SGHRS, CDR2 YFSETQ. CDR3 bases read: TGCGCCAGCAGCTTGACCGGGACAGGGACTAATGAAAAA. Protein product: CASSLTGTGTNEK. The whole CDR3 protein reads CASSLTGTGTNEKLFF.

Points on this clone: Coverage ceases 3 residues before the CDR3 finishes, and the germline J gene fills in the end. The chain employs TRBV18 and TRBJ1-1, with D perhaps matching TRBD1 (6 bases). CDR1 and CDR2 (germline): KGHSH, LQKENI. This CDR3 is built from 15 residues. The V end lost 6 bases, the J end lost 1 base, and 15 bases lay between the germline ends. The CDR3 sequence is CASSLYGTPNTEAFF. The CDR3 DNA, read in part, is TGTGCCAGCTCCCTCTATGGGACACCGAACACTGAA.

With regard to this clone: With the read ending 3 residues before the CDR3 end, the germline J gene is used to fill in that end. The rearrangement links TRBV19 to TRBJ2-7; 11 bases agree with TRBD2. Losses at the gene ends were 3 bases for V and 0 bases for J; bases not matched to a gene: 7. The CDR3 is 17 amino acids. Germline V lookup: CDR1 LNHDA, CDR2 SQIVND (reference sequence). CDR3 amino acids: CASSIGTSGDFSYEQYF. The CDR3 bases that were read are TGTGCCAGTAGTATTGGGACTAGCGGTGACTTCTCCTACGAG.

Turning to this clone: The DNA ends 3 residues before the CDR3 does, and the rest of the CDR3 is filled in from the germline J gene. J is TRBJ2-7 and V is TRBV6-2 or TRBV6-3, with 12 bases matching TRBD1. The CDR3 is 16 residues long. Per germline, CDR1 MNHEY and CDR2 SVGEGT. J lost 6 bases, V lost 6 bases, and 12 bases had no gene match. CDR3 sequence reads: CASSSGTGGKYREQYF. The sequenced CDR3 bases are TGTGCCAGCAGCTCCGGGACAGGGGGCAAGTATCGCGAG.

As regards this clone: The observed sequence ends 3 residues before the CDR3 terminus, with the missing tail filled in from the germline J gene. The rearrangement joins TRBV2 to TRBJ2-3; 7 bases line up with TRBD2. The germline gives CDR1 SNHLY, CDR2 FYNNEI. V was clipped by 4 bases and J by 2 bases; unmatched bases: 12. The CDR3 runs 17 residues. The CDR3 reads CASSGGGGGGSTDTQYF. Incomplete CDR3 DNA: TGTGCCAGCAGTGGTGGGGGGGGAGGAGGCTCCACAGATACG.

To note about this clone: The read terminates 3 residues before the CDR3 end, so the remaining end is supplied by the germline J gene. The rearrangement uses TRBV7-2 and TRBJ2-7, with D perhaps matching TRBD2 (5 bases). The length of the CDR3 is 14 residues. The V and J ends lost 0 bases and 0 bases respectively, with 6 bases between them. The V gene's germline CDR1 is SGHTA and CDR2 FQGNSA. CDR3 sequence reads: CASSLARASYEQYF. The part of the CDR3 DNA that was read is TGTGCCAGCAGCTTAGCGAGGGCCTCCTACGAG.

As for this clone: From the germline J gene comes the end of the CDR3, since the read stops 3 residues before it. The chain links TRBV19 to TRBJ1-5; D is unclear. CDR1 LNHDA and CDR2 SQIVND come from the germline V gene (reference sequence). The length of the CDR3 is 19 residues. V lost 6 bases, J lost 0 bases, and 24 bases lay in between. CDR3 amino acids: CASRKTVELLLSSNQPQHF. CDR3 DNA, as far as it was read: TGTGCCAGTAGAAAAACAGTCGAATTGCTTTTGTCTAGCAATCAGCCC.

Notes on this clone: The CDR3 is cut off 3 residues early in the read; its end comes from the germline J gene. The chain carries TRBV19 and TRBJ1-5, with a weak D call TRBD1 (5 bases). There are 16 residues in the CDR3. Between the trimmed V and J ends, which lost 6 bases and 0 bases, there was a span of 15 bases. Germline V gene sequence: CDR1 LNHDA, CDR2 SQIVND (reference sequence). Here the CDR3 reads CASSDGSGYSNQPQHF. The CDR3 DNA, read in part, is TGTGCCAGTAGCGACGGGTCAGGGTATAGCAATCAGCCC.

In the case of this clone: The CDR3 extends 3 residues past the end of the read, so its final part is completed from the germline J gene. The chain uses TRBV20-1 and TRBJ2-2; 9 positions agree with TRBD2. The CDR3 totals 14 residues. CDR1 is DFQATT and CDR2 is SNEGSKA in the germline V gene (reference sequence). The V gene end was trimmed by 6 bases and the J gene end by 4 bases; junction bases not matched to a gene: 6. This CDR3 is CSALSGRSTGELFF. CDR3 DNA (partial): TGCAGTGCCCTCAGCGGGAGGAGCACCGGGGAG.

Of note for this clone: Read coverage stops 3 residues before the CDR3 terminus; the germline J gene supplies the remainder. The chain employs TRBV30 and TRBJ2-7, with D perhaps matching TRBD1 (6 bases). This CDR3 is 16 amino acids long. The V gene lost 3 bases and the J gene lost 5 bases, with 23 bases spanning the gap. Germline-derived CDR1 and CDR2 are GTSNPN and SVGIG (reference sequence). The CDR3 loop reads CAWRGNRANRRHEQYF. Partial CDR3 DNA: TGTGCCTGGAGAGGTAACAGGGCGAATCGTCGTCACGAG. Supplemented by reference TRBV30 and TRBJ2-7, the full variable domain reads SQTIHQWPATLVQPVGSPLSLECTVEGTSNPNLYWYRQAAGRGLQLLFYSVGIGQISSEVPQNLSASRPQDRQFILSSKKLLLSDSGFYLCAWRGNRANRRHEQYFGPGTRLTVT.

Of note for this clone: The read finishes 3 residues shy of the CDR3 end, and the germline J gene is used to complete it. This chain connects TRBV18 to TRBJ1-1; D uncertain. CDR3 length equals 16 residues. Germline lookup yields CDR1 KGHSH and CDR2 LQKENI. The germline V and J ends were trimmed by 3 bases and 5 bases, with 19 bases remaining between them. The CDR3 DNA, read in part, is TGTGCCAGCTCACCCCTGAGTACGGTTGCGGGGACTGAA. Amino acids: CASSPLSTVAGTE. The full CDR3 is CASSPLSTVAGTEAFF.

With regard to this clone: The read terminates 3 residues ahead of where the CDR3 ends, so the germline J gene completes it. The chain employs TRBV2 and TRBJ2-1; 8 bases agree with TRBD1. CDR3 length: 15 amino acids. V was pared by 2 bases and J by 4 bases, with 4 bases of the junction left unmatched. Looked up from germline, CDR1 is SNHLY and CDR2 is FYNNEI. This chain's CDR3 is CASSESRQGYNEQFF. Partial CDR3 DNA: TGTGCCAGCAGTGAATCACGACAGGGGTACAATGAG.

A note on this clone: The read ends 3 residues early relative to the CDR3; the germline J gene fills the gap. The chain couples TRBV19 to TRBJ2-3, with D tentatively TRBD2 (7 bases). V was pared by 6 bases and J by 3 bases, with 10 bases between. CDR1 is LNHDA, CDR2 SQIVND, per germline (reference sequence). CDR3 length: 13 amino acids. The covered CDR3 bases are TGTGCCAGTAGGGAGGGGGGGACAGATACG. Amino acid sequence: CASREGGTDT. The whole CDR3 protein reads CASREGGTDTQYF. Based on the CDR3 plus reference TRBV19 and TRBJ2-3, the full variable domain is DGGITQSPKYLFRKEGQNVTLSCEQNLNHDAMYWYRQDPGQGLRLIYYSQIVNDFQKGDIAEGYSVSREKKESFPLTVTSAQKNPTAFYLCASREGGTDTQYFGPGTRLTVL.